The following is a TCR beta chain sequence with its context. The antigen remains undetermined. This CDR3 spans 14 amino acids. V lost 0 bases, J lost 4 bases, and 6 bases lay in between. Looked up from germline, CDR1 is SGHAT and CDR2 is FQNNGV. Generated by immunoSEQ multiplex PCR, the TCRdb table keeps only in-frame clones and is missing some. The data show 100,000 or so clones, under 95% seen once. The data were obtained in a study of T cell responses to AZD1222 COVID-19 vaccine. Study as a whole: Recipients boosted at about 4 weeks or about 12 weeks are pooled. Findings and limits, study-wide: Increased Spike-specific TCR breadth and depth were observed after two AZD1222 doses. Among the donors, most were white British and more were female, and clonal diversity was possibly underestimated. In the spike-specific TCR repertoire, nearly half reportedly target unmutated variant regions.

The V gene is TRBV11-2, the J gene TRBJ2-2; D uncertain. This receptor was obtained from an adult in good health. Sequenced here: peripheral blood, sampled on day 0 of AZD1222 vaccination. In DNA, the CDR3 is TGTGCCAGCAGCTTAGAAGACTTCACCGGGGAGCTGTTTTTT. This sequence encodes CASSLEDFTGELFF.